Shown below are 31 T cell receptor beta chains from a single sample sequenced in a study of CD8+ T cells in alopecia areata. It was cDNA, reverse transcribed from extracted RNA, that served as the sequencing template. Sequencing used immunoSEQ multiplex PCR; TCRdb keeps in-frame clones, though not all of them. The sample shows 150,000 or so clones, about 60% of them seen only once. This material consisted of CD4+ T cells sorted from blood, taken at week 0. The receptors were sampled from a human donor with alopecia areata.

The chain employs TRBV7-2 and TRBJ2-1; 13 bases fit TRBD2. The CDR3 runs 13 residues. The germline CDR1 and CDR2 sequences are SGHTA and FQGNSA. V lost 5 bases to trimming and J lost 12 bases; unmatched junction nucleotides: 4. The CDR3 DNA follows: TGTGCCAGCAGCAGCGGACTAGCGGGGGTGCAGTTCTTC. The encoded protein is CASSSGLAGVQFF.

The chain recombines TRBV29-1 with TRBJ1-1; D is perhaps TRBD1 (5 bases). This CDR3 is 15 amino acids long. CDR1 is SQVTM and CDR2 is ANQGSEA in the germline V gene. V was pared by 1 base and J by 4 bases, with 16 bases between. The CDR3 sequence is CSVEGGGGWFTEAFF. CDR3 nucleotide sequence: TGCAGCGTTGAAGGCGGGGGAGGTTGGTTCACTGAAGCTTTCTTT.

This chain connects TRBV30 to TRBJ2-3, with 8 bases matching TRBD2. Germline loops: CDR1 GTSNPN, CDR2 SVGIG (reference sequence). The CDR3 covers 15 residues. Trimming removed 4 bases from V and 1 base from J; junction bases left unmatched: 7. CDR3 DNA: TGTGCCTGGAAAACGGGGGGGGCCGGCACAGATACGCAGTATTTT. This encodes CAWKTGGAGTDTQYF.

The rearrangement links TRBV19 to TRBJ1-5; unclear D gene. This CDR3 is 17 amino acids long. The germline V gene encodes CDR1 LNHDA and CDR2 SQIVND (reference sequence). The V end was cut by 3 bases, the J end by 3 bases, with 18 bases between. CDR3: CASSMGLRDYTNQPQHF. In DNA, the CDR3 is TGTGCCAGTAGTATGGGCCTCCGGGATTATACCAATCAGCCCCAGCATTTT.

This clone was detected only a few times. This chain uses TRBV7-6 with TRBJ2-7; 10 bases are a match to TRBD2. CDR1 and CDR2 (germline): SGHVS, FNYEAQ. CDR3 length equals 16 residues. V lost 1 base, J lost 0 bases, and 3 bases stayed unmatched. CDR3 sequence: CASSLVPSGSSYEQYF. DNA of the CDR3: TGTGCCAGCAGCTTAGTCCCTAGCGGGAGCTCCTACGAGCAGTACTTC.

This clone was detected a few times. The chain joins TRBV29-1 to TRBJ2-2; a possible D gene is TRBD1 (5 bases). The CDR3 length is 11 residues. CDR1 and CDR2 (germline): SQVTM, ANQGSEA. The V end lost 7 bases, the J end lost 6 bases, and 9 bases lay between the germline ends. DNA of the CDR3: TGCAGCGCTGGGGCCCCCGGGGAGCTGTTTTTT. Residues: CSAGAPGELFF.

This clone was seen a few times. V usage is TRBV19 and J usage is TRBJ2-4; 7 bases map to TRBD2. V was pared by 1 base and J by 4 bases, with 1 base of the junction left unmatched. This CDR3 spans 14 amino acids. Germline CDR1 LNHDA, CDR2 SQIVND (reference sequence). The CDR3, as DNA: TGTGCCAGTAGTATAGTCGGGGGGAAAAACATTCAGTACTTC. Amino acids: CASSIVGGKNIQYF.

The rearrangement links TRBV15 to TRBJ2-1, with D perhaps assigned TRBD1 or TRBD2 (5 bases each). The germline V and J ends were trimmed by 0 bases and 6 bases, with 12 bases remaining between them. Germline V gives CDR1 LNHNV, CDR2 YYDKDF (reference sequence). The CDR3 is 15 residues long. CDR3: CATSRDNGGGNEQFF. The DNA of the CDR3 is TGTGCCACCAGCAGAGATAATGGGGGTGGCAATGAGCAGTTCTTC.

This clone has just one count. V is TRBV27 and J is TRBJ1-6; the match to TRBD1 covers 11 bases. The germline V gene encodes CDR1 MNHEY and CDR2 SMNVEV (reference sequence). This CDR3 region has 15 residues. J lost 10 bases, V lost 5 bases, and 7 bases had no gene match. The CDR3: CASSPRTGGHSPLHF. DNA for the CDR3: TGTGCCAGCAGTCCTCGGACAGGGGGCCACTCACCCCTCCACTTT.

This sequence joins TRBV4-3 and TRBJ1-2; perhaps TRBD1 as D (6 bases). CDR1 is LGHNA and CDR2 is YSLEER in the germline V gene. This CDR3 is 13 amino acids long. Deletions cut 6 bases from V and 3 bases from J, with 11 bases between. Here the CDR3 DNA reads TGCGCCAGCAGTTCCGACAGGCACTATGGCTACACCTTC. This encodes CASSSDRHYGYTF.

This clone came up a few times. The genes are TRBV7-9 and TRBJ1-1; no clear D gene. CDR3 length: 15 amino acids. Trimming took 5 bases from V and 1 from J, leaving 14 bases between them. Germline CDR1 and CDR2: SEHNR and FQNEAQ (reference sequence). The CDR3 coding sequence is TGTGCCAGCAGCAGATCGGGTCAGGCGAACACTGAAGCTTTCTTT. Protein product: CASSRSGQANTEAFF.

V and J are TRBV29-1 and TRBJ2-1, with D perhaps matching TRBD2 (7 bases). CDR3 size: 15 residues. Germline lookup yields CDR1 SQVTM and CDR2 ANQGSEA. V was clipped by 7 bases and J by 4 bases, with 20 bases between them. CDR3 DNA sequence: TGCAGCGCCCGAAAGGGGGGGAGCTTATACAATGAGCAGTTCTTC. Its protein product is CSARKGGSLYNEQFF.

This clone has only one observation. J is TRBJ2-7 and V is TRBV29-1; 10 nucleotides agree with TRBD1. CDR3 size: 13 residues. Germline trimming cut 2 bases from V and 3 bases from J; bases unmatched to any gene: 1. The V gene's germline CDR1 is SQVTM and CDR2 ANQGSEA. The CDR3 sequence: CSVERDRGYEQYF. CDR3 coding DNA: TGCAGCGTTGAAAGGGACAGGGGCTACGAGCAGTACTTC.

This clone was picked up a small number of times. The V call is TRBV5-1, the J call TRBJ2-5; D is uncertain. Germline CDR1 reads SGHRS; CDR2 reads YFSETQ. The CDR3 covers 13 residues. Between the trimmed V and J ends, which lost 0 bases and 5 bases, there was a span of 8 bases. CDR3 protein: CASSLARLETQYF. CDR3 in DNA: TGCGCCAGCAGCTTGGCCCGGCTTGAGACCCAGTACTTC.

This chain links TRBV7-2 with TRBJ2-5, with D possibly being TRBD1 (5 bases). The CDR3 sequence is 13 residues long. V lost 7 bases to trimming and J lost 1 base, with 10 bases between them. Per the germline V gene, CDR1 is SGHTA and CDR2 is FQGNSA. The CDR3 DNA is TGTGCCAGCACGCAGGGAAGCCAAGAGACCCAGTACTTC. It yields the protein CASTQGSQETQYF. Based on the CDR3 plus reference TRBV7-2 and TRBJ2-5, the full variable domain is GAGVSQSPSNKVTEKGKDVELRCDPISGHTALYWYRQSLGQGLEFLIYFQGNSAPDKSGLPSDRFSAERTGGSVSTLTIQRTQQEDSAVYLCASTQGSQETQYFGPGTRLLVL.

Details on this clone: This specimen includes other DNA sequences encoding the same CDR3. The chain combines TRBV7-2 with TRBJ2-5, with D unresolved. The ends were cut back, 0 bases at V and 5 bases at J, with 4 bases in the middle. Germline CDR1 reads SGHTA; CDR2 reads FQGNSA. This CDR3 contains 12 residues. DNA for the CDR3: TGTGCCAGCAGCTTAGCGCGGGAGACCCAGTACTTC. This translates into CASSLARETQYF.

The gene calls are TRBV27 and TRBJ1-2; TRBD1 is a possible D gene (5 bases). V lost 2 bases to trimming and J lost 6 bases, with 10 bases between them. The CDR3 runs 13 residues. CDR1 and CDR2 from the germline V gene are MNHEY and SMNVEV (reference sequence). The CDR3 reads CASSLQGWNGYTF. The CDR3 DNA reads as TGTGCCAGCAGTTTACAGGGTTGGAATGGCTACACCTTC.

This clone was picked up a small number of times. V is TRBV10-3 and J is TRBJ2-1; 7 bases agree with TRBD1. Germline V gene lookup returns CDR1 ENHRY and CDR2 SYGVKD. V shed 8 bases and J 4 bases; nucleotides not matched to a gene: 5. CDR3 size: 13 residues. As DNA, the CDR3 is TGTGCCATCGGACAGGATACTTACAATGAGCAGTTCTTC. This sequence encodes CAIGQDTYNEQFF.

The V call is TRBV30, the J call TRBJ2-2; D remains ambiguous. The CDR3 is 14 residues long. Germline V lookup: CDR1 GTSNPN, CDR2 SVGIG (reference sequence). V lost 3 bases to trimming and J lost 0 bases, with 8 bases between them. In nucleotides, the CDR3 is TGTGCCTGGAGAGGAACCGCGAACACCGGGGAGCTGTTTTTT. It is translated as CAWRGTANTGELFF. Looking up the rest from reference TRBV30 and TRBJ2-2 gives the full variable domain: SQTIHQWPATLVQPVGSPLSLECTVEGTSNPNLYWYRQAAGRGLQLLFYSVGIGQISSEVPQNLSASRPQDRQFILSSKKLLLSDSGFYLCAWRGTANTGELFFGEGSRLTVL.

V usage is TRBV4-3 and J usage is TRBJ2-3, with D possibly TRBD2 on 5 matching bases. V was pared by 1 base and J by 4 bases, with 18 bases between. There are 17 residues in the CDR3. Looked up from germline, CDR1 is LGHNA and CDR2 is YSLEER. The CDR3 here is CASSQATGSVYSDTQYF. Here the CDR3 DNA reads TGCGCCAGCAGCCAAGCCACGGGATCGGTGTATTCAGATACGCAGTATTTT.

This chain uses TRBV25-1 with TRBJ2-2, with D tentatively TRBD1 (5 bases). From germline, CDR1 is MGHDK and CDR2 SYGVNS. V was shortened by 10 bases and J by 8 bases, with 17 bases between the two germline ends. There are 13 residues in the CDR3. CDR3 in DNA: TGTGCCACCGGCGGTGCAGGGCTAGGGGAGCTGTTTTTT. It yields the protein CATGGAGLGELFF.

V is TRBV29-1 and J is TRBJ2-2; D may be TRBD1 (5 bases). The CDR3 runs to 12 residues. Per germline, CDR1 SQVTM and CDR2 ANQGSEA. V gave up 2 bases and J gave up 7 bases, with 8 bases separating them. The CDR3 DNA follows: TGCAGCGTTGAATCAGGGATCGGGGAGCTGTTTTTT. Translated, it gives CSVESGIGELFF.

This clone was detected once. V usage is TRBV7-2 and J usage is TRBJ1-1, with 8 bases that match TRBD1. The junction had 3 bases not matched to a gene; V was cut back by 5 bases and J by 4 bases. CDR3 length equals 13 residues. Germline CDR1 SGHTA, CDR2 FQGNSA. CDR3 loop: CASSRQGSTEAFF. The CDR3 DNA reads TGTGCCAGCAGCCGACAGGGGAGCACTGAAGCTTTCTTT.

The rearrangement uses TRBV4-1 and TRBJ2-3; 7 bases align to TRBD2. Trimming took 1 base from V and 4 from J; bases not matched to a gene: 5. CDR3 size: 15 residues. Germline CDR1 and CDR2: MGHRA and YSYEKL. The CDR3 DNA sequence: TGCGCCAGCAGCCAAGGACTAGCTCTGCCAGATACGCAGTATTTT. It codes for CASSQGLALPDTQYF.

The chain employs TRBV15 and TRBJ2-7; D perhaps matches TRBD2 (5 bases). V lost 3 bases to trimming and J lost 4 bases, with 16 bases between them. CDR3 length equals 15 residues. Germline V CDR1 and CDR2: LNHNV, YYDKDF (reference sequence). The CDR3 coding sequence is TGTGCCACCAGCAGGCCGGGAAAGCCCACATACGAGCAGTACTTC. Its protein is CATSRPGKPTYEQYF.

In this sample, this clone turned up once. A much larger clone differs from this one at a single base, so this may be a read error. This rearrangement joins TRBV6-5 to TRBJ2-1; TRBD2 aligns across 10 bases. The CDR3 runs 13 residues. Germline V CDR1 and CDR2: MNHEY, SVGAGI. V shed 2 bases and J 10 bases; nucleotides not matched to a gene: 2. This CDR3 reads CASSYLTSGEQFF. CDR3 in DNA: TGTGCCAGCAGTTACCTGACTAGCGGGGAGCAGTTCTTC.

Only a few counts were recorded for this clone. The rearrangement joins TRBV4-1 to TRBJ2-3; possible D gene TRBD2, 6 bases. The V and J ends lost 4 bases and 2 bases respectively, with 16 bases between them. Germline-derived CDR1 and CDR2 are MGHRA and YSYEKL. The CDR3 is 16 residues long. CDR3 in amino acids: CASSREPGLDTDTQYF. The CDR3 DNA reads TGCGCCAGCAGCCGAGAACCGGGACTCGACACAGATACGCAGTATTTT.

This clone appeared a few times. The J gene is TRBJ1-1, the V gene TRBV9, with D perhaps TRBD1 (5 bases). V dropped 2 bases and J dropped 3 bases, with 11 bases sitting between them. Germline loops: CDR1 SGDLS, CDR2 YYNGEE. CDR3 length equals 14 residues. CDR3 sequence: CASSVTGGDTEAFF. The CDR3 region has the DNA TGTGCCAGCAGCGTTACAGGAGGGGACACTGAAGCTTTCTTT.

In this sample, this clone turned up once. This chain links TRBV5-4 with TRBJ2-3; 7 nucleotides align to TRBD2. The CDR3 is 13 residues long. V dropped 10 bases and J dropped 1; count of bases not matched to a gene: 6. The V gene's germline CDR1 is SGHNT and CDR2 YYREEE (reference sequence). DNA of the CDR3: TGTGCCCCCTCCAGCGGGGGCACAGATACGCAGTATTTT. Its translation: CAPSSGGTDTQYF.

A few counts support this clone. V is TRBV19 and J is TRBJ1-1; TRBD1 matches at 10 bases. V shed 6 bases and J 0 bases; nucleotides not matched to a gene: 1. Germline V gene lookup returns CDR1 LNHDA and CDR2 SQIVND (reference sequence). This CDR3 has 14 residues. The CDR3 DNA reads as TGTGCCAGTAGGGACAGGGGGATGAACACTGAAGCTTTCTTT. Its protein product is CASRDRGMNTEAFF.

J is TRBJ2-1 and V is TRBV2, with D perhaps TRBD1 (5 bases). The CDR3 length is 13 residues. V shed 10 bases and J shed 9 bases, with 19 bases lying between them. CDR1 is SNHLY, CDR2 FYNNEI, per germline. The DNA of the CDR3 is TGTGCCAACAACCAGGGTATCCGCGGTGAGCAGTTCTTC. This sequence encodes CANNQGIRGEQFF.